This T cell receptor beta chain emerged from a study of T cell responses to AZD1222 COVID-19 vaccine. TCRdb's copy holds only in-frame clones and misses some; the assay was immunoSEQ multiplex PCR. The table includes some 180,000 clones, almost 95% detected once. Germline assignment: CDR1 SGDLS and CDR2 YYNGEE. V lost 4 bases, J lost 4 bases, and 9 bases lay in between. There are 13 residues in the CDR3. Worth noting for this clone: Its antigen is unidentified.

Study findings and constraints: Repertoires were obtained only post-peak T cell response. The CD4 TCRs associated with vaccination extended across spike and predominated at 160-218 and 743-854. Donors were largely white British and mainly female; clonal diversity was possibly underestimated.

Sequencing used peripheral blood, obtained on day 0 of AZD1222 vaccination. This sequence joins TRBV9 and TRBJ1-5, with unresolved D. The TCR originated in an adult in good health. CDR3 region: CASSTLPNQPQHF. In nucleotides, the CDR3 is TGTGCCAGCAGCACGCTTCCGAATCAGCCCCAGCATTTT.